The TCR beta chain described here comes from a study of blood T cells in healthy people across ages. This CDR3 has 14 residues. Trimming left V 4 bases short and J 0 bases short, with 12 bases between. Germline-derived CDR1 and CDR2 are DFQATT and SNEGSKA (reference sequence). With respect to this clonotype: Its antigen is unknown.

A second 7 to 11 cycle PCR used barcoded and J-beta primers. A single record per CDR3 protein comes from TCRdb applying MiXCR to the 5' RACE reads. The table shows about 690,000 distinct CDR3 sequences, with roughly two fifths occurring only once. Study-wide findings and caveats: TCR beta diversity tracked closely with naive T cell percentage.

This chain connects TRBV20-1 to TRBJ2-5, with D perhaps being TRBD1 or TRBD2 (5 bases each). The clonotype comes from an elderly man in good health. The sample was blood. The CDR3, as DNA: TGCAGTGCTACCCCGGGACGGTACCAAGAGACCCAGTACTTC. Its protein product is CSATPGRYQETQYF.